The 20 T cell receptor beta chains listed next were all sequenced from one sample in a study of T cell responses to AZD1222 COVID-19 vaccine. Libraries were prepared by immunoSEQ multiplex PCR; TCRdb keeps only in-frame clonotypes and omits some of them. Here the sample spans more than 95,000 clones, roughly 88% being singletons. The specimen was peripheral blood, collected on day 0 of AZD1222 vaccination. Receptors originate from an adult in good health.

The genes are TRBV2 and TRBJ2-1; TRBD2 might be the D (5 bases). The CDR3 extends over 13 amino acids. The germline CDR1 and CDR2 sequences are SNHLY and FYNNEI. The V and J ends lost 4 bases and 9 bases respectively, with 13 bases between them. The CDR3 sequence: CASSATNRGEQFF. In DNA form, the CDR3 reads TGTGCCAGCAGTGCGACTAATCGGGGTGAGCAGTTCTTC.

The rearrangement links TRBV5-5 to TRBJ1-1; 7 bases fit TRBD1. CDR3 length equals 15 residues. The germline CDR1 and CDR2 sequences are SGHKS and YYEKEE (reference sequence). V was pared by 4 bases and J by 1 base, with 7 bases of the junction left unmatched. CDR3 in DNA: TGTGCCAGCAGCCCACAGGGGTTAGGGAACACTGAAGCTTTCTTT. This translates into CASSPQGLGNTEAFF.

The CDR3 nucleotides read TGTGCCAGCAGTTACTCGGCGCAGGGGGTAGGGGTGAACACTGAAGCTTTCTTT. Its protein is CASSYSAQGVGVNTEAFF. This sequence joins TRBV6-2 or TRBV6-3 and TRBJ1-1; 7 nucleotides agree with TRBD1. Germline V CDR1 and CDR2: MNHEY, SVGEGT. Trimming cost V 0 bases and J 0 bases; bases outside gene matches: 10. CDR3 length equals 18 residues.

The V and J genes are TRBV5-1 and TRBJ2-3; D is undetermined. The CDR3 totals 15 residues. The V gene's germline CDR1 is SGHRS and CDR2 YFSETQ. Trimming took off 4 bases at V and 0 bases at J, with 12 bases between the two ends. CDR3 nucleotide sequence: TGCGCCAGCAGCCTCACGGTTCCTAGCACAGATACGCAGTATTTT. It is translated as CASSLTVPSTDTQYF.

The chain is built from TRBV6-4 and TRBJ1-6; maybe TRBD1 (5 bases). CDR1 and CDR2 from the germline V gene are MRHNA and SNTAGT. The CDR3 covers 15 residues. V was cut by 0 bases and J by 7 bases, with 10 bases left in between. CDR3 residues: CASSDSGRANSPLHF. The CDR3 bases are TGTGCCAGCAGTGACTCGGGCAGGGCGAATTCACCCCTCCACTTT.

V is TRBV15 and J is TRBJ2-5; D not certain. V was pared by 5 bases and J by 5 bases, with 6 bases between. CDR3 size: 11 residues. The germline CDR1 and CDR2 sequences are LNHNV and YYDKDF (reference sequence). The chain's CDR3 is CATSVWETQYF. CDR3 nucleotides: TGTGCCACCAGCGTCTGGGAGACCCAGTACTTC.

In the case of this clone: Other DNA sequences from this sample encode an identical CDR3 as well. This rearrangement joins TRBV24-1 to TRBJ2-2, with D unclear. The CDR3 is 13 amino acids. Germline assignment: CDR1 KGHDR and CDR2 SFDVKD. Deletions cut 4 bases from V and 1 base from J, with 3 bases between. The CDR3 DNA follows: TGTGCCACCAGTGACGGGAACACCGGGGAGCTGTTTTTT. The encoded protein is CATSDGNTGELFF.

CDR3 residues: CASSLPGTLSGNTIYF. Written as DNA, the CDR3 is TGTGCCAGCAGTCTCCCCGGGACGCTCTCTGGAAACACCATATATTTT. V gene TRBV3-1 (or the pseudogene TRBV3-2) combines with J gene TRBJ1-3; TRBD1 might be the D (5 bases). V lost 6 bases and J lost 0, with 15 bases in between. Germline CDR1 and CDR2: LGHDT and YNNKEL (reference sequence). This CDR3 has 16 residues.

DNA of the CDR3: TGTGCCAGCAGCCTTGGGGTGGGCGAAGACTATGGCTACACCTTC. Its protein product is CASSLGVGEDYGYTF. This chain uses TRBV7-9 with TRBJ1-2; the D is unclear. Germline lookup yields CDR1 SEHNR and CDR2 FQNEAQ (reference sequence). V lost 5 bases to trimming and J lost 3 bases, with 16 bases between them. CDR3 length: 15 amino acids.

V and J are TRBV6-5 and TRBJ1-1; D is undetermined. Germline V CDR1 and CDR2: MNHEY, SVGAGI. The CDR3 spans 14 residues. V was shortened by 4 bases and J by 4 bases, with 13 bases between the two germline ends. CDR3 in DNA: TGTGCCAGCAGTTTCTCGGGCGAGAGCACTGAAGCTTTCTTT. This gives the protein CASSFSGESTEAFF.

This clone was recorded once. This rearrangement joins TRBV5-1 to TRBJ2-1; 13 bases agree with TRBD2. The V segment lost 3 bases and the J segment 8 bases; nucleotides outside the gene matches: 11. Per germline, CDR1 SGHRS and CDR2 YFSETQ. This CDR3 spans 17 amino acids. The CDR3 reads CASSSGTSGKSRDEQFF. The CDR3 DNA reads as TGCGCCAGCAGCTCGGGGACTAGCGGGAAGAGTCGGGATGAGCAGTTCTTC.

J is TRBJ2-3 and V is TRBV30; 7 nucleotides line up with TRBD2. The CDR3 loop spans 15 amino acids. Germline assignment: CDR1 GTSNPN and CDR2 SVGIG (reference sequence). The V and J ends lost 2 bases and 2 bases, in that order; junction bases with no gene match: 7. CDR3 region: CAWSSSGDHTDTQYF. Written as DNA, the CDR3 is TGTGCCTGGAGTTCTAGCGGTGATCACACAGATACGCAGTATTTT.

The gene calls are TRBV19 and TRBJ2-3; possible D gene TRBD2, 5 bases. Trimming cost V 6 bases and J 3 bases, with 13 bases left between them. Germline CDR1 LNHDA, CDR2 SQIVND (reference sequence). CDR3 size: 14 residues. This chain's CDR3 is CASRKRTGTDTQYF. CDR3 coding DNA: TGTGCCAGTAGGAAACGGACTGGGACAGATACGCAGTATTTT.

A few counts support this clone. CDR3 nucleotides: TGTGCCAGCAGCTTAGATGGGTTCTCTGGAAACACCATATATTTT. It translates to CASSLDGFSGNTIYF. This chain joins TRBV11-2 and TRBJ1-3; D ambiguous. The germline V gene has CDR1 SGHAT and CDR2 FQNNGV. V was clipped by 0 bases and J by 0 bases, with 6 bases between them. This CDR3 is built from 15 residues.

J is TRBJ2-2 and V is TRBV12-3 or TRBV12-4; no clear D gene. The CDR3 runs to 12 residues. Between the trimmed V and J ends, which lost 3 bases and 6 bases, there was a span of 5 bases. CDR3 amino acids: CASSFRSGELFF. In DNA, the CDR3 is TGTGCCAGCAGTTTTAGGTCCGGGGAGCTGTTTTTT.

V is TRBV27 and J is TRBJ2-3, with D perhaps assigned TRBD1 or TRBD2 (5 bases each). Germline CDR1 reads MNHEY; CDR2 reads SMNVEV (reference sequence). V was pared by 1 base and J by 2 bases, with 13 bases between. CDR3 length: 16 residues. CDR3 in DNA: TGTGCCAGCAGTTTATTTCGGTGGGGGATCACAGATACGCAGTATTTT. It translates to CASSLFRWGITDTQYF.

CDR3 bases: TGTGCCAGCAGTATACCGGGACAGGGAGTGAAACAGCCCCAGCATTTT. It translates to CASSIPGQGVKQPQHF. This rearrangement joins TRBV28 to TRBJ1-5; 9 bases fit TRBD1. The CDR3 length is 16 residues. The junction had 12 bases not matched to a gene; V was cut back by 5 bases and J by 7 bases. CDR1 is MDHEN and CDR2 is SYDVKM in the germline V gene. Complete variable domain (other parts from reference TRBV28 and TRBJ1-5): DVKVTQSSRYLVKRTGEKVFLECVQDMDHENMFWYRQDPGLGLRLIYFSYDVKMKEKGDIPEGYSVSREKKERFSLILESASTNQTSMYLCASSIPGQGVKQPQHFGDGTRLSIL.

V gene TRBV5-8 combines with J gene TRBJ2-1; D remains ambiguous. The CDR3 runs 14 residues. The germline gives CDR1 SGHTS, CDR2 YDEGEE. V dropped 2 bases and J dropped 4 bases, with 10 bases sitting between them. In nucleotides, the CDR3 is TGTGCCAGCAGCTTAGGGTCCCCTTACAATGAGCAGTTCTTC. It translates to CASSLGSPYNEQFF. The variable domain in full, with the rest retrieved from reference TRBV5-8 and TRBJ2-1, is EAGVTQSPTHLIKTRGQQATLRCSPISGHTSVYWYQQALGLGLQFLLWYDEGEERNRGNFPPRFSGRQFPNYSSELNVNALELEDSALYLCASSLGSPYNEQFFGPGTRLTVL.

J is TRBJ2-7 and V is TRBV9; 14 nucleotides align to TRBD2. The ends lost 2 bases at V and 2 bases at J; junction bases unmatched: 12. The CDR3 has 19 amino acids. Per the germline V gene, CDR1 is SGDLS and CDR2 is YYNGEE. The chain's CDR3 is CASSVHAGTSGGEAYEQYF. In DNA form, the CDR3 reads TGTGCCAGCAGCGTTCATGCCGGGACTAGCGGGGGAGAAGCCTACGAGCAGTACTTC.

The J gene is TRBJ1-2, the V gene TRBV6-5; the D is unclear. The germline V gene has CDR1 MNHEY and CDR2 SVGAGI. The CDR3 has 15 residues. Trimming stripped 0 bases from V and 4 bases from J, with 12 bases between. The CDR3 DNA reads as TGTGCCAGCAGTTACTCCGGACCCGTTGGCTATGGCTACACCTTC. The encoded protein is CASSYSGPVGYGYTF.